The T cell receptor beta chain under discussion was sequenced for a study of shared clonotypes between healthy human individuals. Overall study results and limits: Clonotypes that were shared across four donors made up about 5.1% of naive CD4 clonotypes.

Original data processing: Filtering of immunoSEQ junctional sequences could not match full-length read filtering. Assay used: immunoSEQ multiplex PCR; TCRdb lists only in-frame clones, some missing. V and J calls and clone size come straight from that table; D and trimming were deduced from the DNA. The sample has some 650,000 clones, around 97% seen once; the top ten hold 0.057%. As for this clone: Its matching antigen is unknown.

This CDR3 has 17 amino acids. The ends were cut back, 0 bases at V and 0 bases at J, with 15 bases in the middle. The germline CDR1 and CDR2 sequences are SGHAT and FQNNGV. The sequence derives from a woman aged 25 to 39 in good health. J is TRBJ2-7 and V is TRBV11-2; TRBD2 might be the D (7 bases). Specimen: naive CD4+ T cells sorted from blood. Regarding subset: CD45RA+ positively selected. CDR3 residues: CASSLDRGGVYSYEQYF. CDR3 bases: TGTGCCAGCAGCTTAGATCGAGGGGGGGTTTACTCCTACGAGCAGTACTTC.